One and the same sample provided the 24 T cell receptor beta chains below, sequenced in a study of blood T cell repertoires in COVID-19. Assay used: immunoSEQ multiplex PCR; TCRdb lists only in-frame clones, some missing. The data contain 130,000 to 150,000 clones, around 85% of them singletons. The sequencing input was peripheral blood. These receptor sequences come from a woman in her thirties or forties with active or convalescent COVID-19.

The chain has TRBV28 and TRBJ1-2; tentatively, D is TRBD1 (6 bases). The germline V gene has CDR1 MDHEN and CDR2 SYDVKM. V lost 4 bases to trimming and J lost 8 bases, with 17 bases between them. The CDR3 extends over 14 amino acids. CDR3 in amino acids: CASSSPGQPIGYTF. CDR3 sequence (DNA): TGTGCCAGCAGTTCCCCTGGACAGCCCATAGGCTACACCTTC.

The CDR3 DNA reads TGCGCCAGCAGCTTGAGAAGCACCTACGAGCAGTACTTC. This codes for CASSLRSTYEQYF. The rearrangement joins TRBV5-1 to TRBJ2-7, with unresolved D. The CDR3 spans 13 residues. V was shortened by 1 base and J by 2 bases, with 7 bases between the two germline ends. Germline-derived CDR1 and CDR2 are SGHRS and YFSETQ.

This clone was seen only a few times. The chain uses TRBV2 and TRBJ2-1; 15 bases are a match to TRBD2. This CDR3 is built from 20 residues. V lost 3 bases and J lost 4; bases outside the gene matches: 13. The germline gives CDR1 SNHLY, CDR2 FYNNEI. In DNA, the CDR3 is TGTGCCAGCAGTGACCCCGGGACTAGCGGGAGGCCATCCCCATACAATGAGCAGTTCTTC. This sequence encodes CASSDPGTSGRPSPYNEQFF.

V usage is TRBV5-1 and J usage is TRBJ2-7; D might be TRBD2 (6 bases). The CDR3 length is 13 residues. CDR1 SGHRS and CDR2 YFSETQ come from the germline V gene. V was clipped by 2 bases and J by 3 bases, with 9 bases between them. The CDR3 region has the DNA TGCGCCAGCAGCTTACGGGGACTCTACGAGCAGTACTTC. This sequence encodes CASSLRGLYEQYF.

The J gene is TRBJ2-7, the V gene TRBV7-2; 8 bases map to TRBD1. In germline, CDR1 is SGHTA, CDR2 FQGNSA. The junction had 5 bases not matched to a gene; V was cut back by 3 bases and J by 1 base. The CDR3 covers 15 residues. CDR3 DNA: TGTGCCAGCAGCTTGGACAGGGTGGGATCCTACGAGCAGTACTTC. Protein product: CASSLDRVGSYEQYF.

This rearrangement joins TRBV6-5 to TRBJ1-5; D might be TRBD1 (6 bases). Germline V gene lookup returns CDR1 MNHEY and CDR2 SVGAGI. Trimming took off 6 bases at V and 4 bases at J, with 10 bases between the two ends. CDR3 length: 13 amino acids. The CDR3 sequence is CASSRGQNQPQHF. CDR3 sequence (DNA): TGTGCCAGCAGCCGTGGACAGAATCAGCCCCAGCATTTT.

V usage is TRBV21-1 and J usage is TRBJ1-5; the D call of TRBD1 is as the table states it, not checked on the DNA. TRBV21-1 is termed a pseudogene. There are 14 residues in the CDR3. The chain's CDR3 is CASKVTRSNQPQHF. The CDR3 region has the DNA TGTGCCAGCAAAGTGACCAGGAGCAATCAGCCCCAGCATTTT.

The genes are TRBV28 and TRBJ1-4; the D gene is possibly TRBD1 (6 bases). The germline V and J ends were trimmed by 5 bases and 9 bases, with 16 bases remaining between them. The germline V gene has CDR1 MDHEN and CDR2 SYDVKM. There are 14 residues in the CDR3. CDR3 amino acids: CASSVQGNEKKLFF. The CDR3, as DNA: TGTGCCAGCAGTGTACAGGGTAATGAAAAAAAACTGTTTTTT.

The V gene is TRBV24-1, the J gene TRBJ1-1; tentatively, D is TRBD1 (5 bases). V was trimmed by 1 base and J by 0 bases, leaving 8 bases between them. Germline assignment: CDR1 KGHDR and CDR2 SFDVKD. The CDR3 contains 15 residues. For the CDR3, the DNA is TGTGCCACCAGTGATTTCGGGGGGTTGAACACTGAAGCTTTCTTT. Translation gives CATSDFGGLNTEAFF.

The CDR3 DNA is TGTGCCAGCAGCTTCACTCAACAGCCCCACACTGAAGCTTTCTTT. Its protein is CASSFTQQPHTEAFF. The chain employs TRBV5-4 and TRBJ1-1; unclear D gene. CDR3 length equals 15 residues. CDR1 and CDR2 (germline): SGHNT, YYREEE (reference sequence). The V gene lost 2 bases and the J gene lost 3 bases, with 14 bases spanning the gap.

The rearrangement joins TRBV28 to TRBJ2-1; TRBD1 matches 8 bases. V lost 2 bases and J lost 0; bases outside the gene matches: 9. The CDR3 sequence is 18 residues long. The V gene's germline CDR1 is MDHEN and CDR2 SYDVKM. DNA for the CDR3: TGTGCCAGCAGTTTACGGGGGACAGGTTTTTCCTCCTACAATGAGCAGTTCTTC. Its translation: CASSLRGTGFSSYNEQFF.

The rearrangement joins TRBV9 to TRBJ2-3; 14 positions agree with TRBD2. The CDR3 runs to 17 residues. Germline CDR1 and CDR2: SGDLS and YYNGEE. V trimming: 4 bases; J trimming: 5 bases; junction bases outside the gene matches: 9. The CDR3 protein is CASSPPTSGRAVDTQYF. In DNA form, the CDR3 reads TGTGCCAGCAGCCCACCGACTAGCGGGAGGGCCGTAGATACGCAGTATTTT.

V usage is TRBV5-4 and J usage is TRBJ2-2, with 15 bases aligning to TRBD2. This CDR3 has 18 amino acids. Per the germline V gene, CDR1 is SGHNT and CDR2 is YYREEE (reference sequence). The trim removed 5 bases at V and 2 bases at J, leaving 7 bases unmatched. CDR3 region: CASRRGLAGGHNTGELFF. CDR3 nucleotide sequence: TGTGCCAGCAGGAGGGGACTAGCGGGAGGACACAACACCGGGGAGCTGTTTTTT.

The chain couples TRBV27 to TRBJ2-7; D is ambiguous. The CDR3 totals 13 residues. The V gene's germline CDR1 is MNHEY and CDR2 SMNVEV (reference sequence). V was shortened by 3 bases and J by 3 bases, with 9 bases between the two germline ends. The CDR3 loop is CASSFHSGYEQYF. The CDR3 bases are TGTGCCAGCAGTTTCCACTCAGGCTACGAGCAGTACTTC.

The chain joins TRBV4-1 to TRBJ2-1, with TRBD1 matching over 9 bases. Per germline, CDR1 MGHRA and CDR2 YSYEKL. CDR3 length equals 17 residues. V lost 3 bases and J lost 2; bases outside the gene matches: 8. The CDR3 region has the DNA TGCGCCAGCAGCCACTTGGGCAGGGACAGGGCCTACAATGAGCAGTTCTTC. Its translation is CASSHLGRDRAYNEQFF.

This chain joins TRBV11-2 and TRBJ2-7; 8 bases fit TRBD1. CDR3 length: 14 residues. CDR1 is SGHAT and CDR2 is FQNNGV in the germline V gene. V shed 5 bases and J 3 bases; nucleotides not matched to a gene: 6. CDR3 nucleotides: TGTGCCAGCAGCCACCACAGGGGGGACTACGAGCAGTACTTC. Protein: CASSHHRGDYEQYF.

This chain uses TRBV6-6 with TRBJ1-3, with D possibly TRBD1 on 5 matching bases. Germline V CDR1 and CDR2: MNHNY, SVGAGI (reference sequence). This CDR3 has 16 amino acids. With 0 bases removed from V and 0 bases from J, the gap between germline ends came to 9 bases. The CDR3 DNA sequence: TGTGCCAGCAGTTACTCGAAGACAGACTCTGGAAACACCATATATTTT. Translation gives CASSYSKTDSGNTIYF.

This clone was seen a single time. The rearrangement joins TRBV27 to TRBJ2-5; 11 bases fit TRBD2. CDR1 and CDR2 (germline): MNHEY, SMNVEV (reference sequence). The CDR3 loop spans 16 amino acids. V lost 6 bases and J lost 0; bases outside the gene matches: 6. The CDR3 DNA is TGTGCCAGCAGCAGGACTAGCGGGCTGTACCAAGAGACCCAGTACTTC. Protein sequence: CASSRTSGLYQETQYF.

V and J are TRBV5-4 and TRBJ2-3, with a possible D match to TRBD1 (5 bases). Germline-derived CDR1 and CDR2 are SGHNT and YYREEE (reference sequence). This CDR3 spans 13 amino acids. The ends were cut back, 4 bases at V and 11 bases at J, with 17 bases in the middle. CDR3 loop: CASSVGPESKQYF. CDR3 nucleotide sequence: TGTGCCAGCAGCGTGGGGCCCGAAAGTAAGCAGTATTTT. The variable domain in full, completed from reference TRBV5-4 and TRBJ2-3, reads ETGVTQSPTHLIKTRGQQVTLRCSSQSGHNTVSWYQQALGQGPQFIFQYYREEENGRGNFPPRFSGLQFPNYSSELNVNALELDDSALYLCASSVGPESKQYFGPGTRLTVL.

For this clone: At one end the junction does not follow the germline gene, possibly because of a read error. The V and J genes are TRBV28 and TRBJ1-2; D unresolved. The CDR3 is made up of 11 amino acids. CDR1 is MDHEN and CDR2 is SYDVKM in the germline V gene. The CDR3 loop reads CASRTNYGYTF. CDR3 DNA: TGTGCCAGCCGAACTAATTATGGCTACACCTTC.

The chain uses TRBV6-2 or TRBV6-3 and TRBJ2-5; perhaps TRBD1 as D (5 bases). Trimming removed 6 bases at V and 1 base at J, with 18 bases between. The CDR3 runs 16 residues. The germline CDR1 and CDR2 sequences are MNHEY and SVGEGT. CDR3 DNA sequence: TGTGCCAGCAGCCGTGACAGAGATACGTTCCAAGAGACCCAGTACTTC. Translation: CASSRDRDTFQETQYF.

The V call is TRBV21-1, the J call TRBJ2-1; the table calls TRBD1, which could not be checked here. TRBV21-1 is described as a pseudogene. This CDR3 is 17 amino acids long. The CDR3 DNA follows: TGTGCCAGCAGCTCCCGACGGACAGGGGGCGCCTACAATGAGCAGTTCTTC. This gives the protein CASSSRRTGGAYNEQFF.

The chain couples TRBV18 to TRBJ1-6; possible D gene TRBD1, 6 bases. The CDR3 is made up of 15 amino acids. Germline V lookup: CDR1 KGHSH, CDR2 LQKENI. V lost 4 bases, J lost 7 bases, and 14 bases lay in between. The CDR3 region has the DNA TGTGCCAGCTCACAGAATACAGGGAAGAATTCACCCCTCCACTTT. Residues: CASSQNTGKNSPLHF.

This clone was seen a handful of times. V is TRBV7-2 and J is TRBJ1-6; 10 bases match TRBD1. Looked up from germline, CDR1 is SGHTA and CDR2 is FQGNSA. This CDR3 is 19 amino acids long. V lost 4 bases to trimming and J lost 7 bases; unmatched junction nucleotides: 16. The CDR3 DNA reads TGTGCCAGCAGCTCAATGGGACAGGGGTTGATCGGCGGGAATTCACCCCTCCACTTT. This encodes CASSSMGQGLIGGNSPLHF.